This TCR beta chain was sequenced for a study of blood T cell repertoires in COVID-19. Study in general: Both acute and convalescent COVID-19 samples were obtained from the United States, Italy and Spain. The cDNA or gDNA used as material had been derived from T cells, B-cell-depleted T cells, or PBMCs.

As handled by the study authors: Amplification with reference gene primers provided the estimates of nucleated cell counts. Produced via immunoSEQ multiplex PCR; TCRdb's table is partial and in-frame only. That table furnishes V, J and clone size, whereas the DNA furnished D and trimming. The top ten clones hold about 2.2% of a sample with more than 95,000 clones, around two thirds of them seen once. CDR3 length equals 13 residues. CDR1 MNHEY and CDR2 SVGAGI come from the germline V gene. The V gene end was trimmed by 6 bases and the J gene end by 6 bases; junction bases not matched to a gene: 4. The sample was peripheral blood. This TCR was sampled from a woman between 65 and 79 years old with acute or convalescent COVID-19. The V and J genes are TRBV6-5 and TRBJ2-7, with TRBD1 matching over 11 bases. As DNA, the CDR3 is TGTGCCAGCAGATGGACAGGGGGCCGCGAGCAGTACTTC. It yields the protein CASRWTGGREQYF.